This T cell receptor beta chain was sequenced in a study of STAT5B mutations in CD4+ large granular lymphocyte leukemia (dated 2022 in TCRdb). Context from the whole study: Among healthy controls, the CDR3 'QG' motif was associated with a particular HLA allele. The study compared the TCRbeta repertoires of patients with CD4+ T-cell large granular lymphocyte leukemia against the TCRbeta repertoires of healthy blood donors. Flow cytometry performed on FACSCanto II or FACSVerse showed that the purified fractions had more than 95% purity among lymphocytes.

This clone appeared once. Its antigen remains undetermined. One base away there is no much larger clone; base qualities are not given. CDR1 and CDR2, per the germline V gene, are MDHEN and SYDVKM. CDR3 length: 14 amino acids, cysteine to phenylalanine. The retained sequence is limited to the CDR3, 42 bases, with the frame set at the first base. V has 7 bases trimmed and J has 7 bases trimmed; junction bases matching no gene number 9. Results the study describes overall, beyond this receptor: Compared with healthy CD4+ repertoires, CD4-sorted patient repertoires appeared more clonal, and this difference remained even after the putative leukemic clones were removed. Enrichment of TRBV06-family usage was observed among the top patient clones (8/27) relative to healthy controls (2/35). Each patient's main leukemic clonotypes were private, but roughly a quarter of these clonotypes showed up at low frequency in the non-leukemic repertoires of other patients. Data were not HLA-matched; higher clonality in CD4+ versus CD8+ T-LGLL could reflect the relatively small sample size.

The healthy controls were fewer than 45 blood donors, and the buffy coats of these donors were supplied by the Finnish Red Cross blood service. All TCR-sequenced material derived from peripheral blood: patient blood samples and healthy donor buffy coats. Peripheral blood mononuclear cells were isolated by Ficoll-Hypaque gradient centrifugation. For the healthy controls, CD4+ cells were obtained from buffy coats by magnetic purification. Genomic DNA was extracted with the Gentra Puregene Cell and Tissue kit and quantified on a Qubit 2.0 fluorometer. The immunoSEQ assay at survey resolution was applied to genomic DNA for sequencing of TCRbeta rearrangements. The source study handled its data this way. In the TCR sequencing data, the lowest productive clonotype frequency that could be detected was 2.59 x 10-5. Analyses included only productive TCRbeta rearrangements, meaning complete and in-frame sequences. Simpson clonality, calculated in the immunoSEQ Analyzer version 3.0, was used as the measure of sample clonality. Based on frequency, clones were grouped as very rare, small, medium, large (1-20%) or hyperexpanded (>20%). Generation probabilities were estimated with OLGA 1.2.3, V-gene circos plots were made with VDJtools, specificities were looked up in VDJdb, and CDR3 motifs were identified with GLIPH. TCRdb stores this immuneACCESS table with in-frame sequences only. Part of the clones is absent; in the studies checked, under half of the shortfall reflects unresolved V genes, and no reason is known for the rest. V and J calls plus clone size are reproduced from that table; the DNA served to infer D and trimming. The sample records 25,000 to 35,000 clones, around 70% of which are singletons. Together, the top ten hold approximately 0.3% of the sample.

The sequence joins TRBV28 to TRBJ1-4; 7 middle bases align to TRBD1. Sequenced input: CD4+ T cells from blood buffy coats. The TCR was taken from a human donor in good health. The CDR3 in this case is CASTQGGFGEKLFF. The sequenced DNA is TGTGCCAGCACCCAAGGGGGCTTCGGTGAAAAACTGTTTTTT.